A single sample gave rise to the 31 T cell receptor beta chains below, sequenced in a study of type 1 and type 2 diabetes patients. PCR was run on genomic DNA. The TCR beta CDR3 region was amplified using 30 forward and 13 reverse primers. From the multiplex PCR reads, TCRdb called clonotypes with MiXCR, one entry per CDR3 protein. The sample has a few hundred thousand distinct CDR3 sequences, more than 40% seen once. The source material was peripheral blood mononuclear cells (PBMCs). These receptors were collected from a man aged 18 to 29 with type 2 diabetes.

The chain combines TRBV6-5 with TRBJ1-1; 9 bases line up with TRBD1. The CDR3 contains 19 residues. CDR1 and CDR2 (germline): MNHEY, SVGAGI. Unmatched junction bases numbered 19, after V lost 2 bases and J lost 6 bases. CDR3 DNA: TGTGCCAGCAGTTACGATTGGACAGGGGTCTTTCTAGTAGGGCCTGAAGCTTTCTTT. This translates into CASSYDWTGVFLVGPEAFF.

V is TRBV7-2 and J is TRBJ2-5; perhaps TRBD2 as D (5 bases). Trimming removed 3 bases at V and 5 bases at J, with 10 bases between. Germline V gene lookup returns CDR1 SGHTA and CDR2 FQGNSA. The CDR3 has 13 amino acids. CDR3: CASSFPEEETQYF. DNA of the CDR3: TGTGCCAGCAGCTTCCCGGAGGAGGAGACCCAGTACTTC.

This clonotype was seen at least ten times. The chain is built from TRBV10-3 and TRBJ2-7; D is possibly TRBD2 (6 bases). V was trimmed by 8 bases and J by 6 bases, leaving 17 bases between them. The CDR3 consists of 13 residues. Germline V lookup: CDR1 ENHRY, CDR2 SYGVKD. The DNA for the CDR3 is TGTGCCATCCTGGATGAGTTGGGACTCGAGCAGTACTTC. This encodes CAILDELGLEQYF.

A single count supports this clonotype. J is TRBJ1-4 and V is TRBV3-1; possibly TRBD1 for D (5 bases). Germline loops: CDR1 LGHDT, CDR2 YNNKEL (reference sequence). Trimming cost V 7 bases and J 2 bases, with 14 bases left between them. The CDR3 extends over 15 amino acids. The CDR3 sequence is CASTLGWGTNEKLFF. For the CDR3, the DNA is TGTGCCAGCACGCTCGGTTGGGGCACTAATGAAAAACTGTTTTTT.

This clonotype came up a few times. The CDR3 DNA follows: TGCAGTGCTAGAAACCCGGACAGCTTGAACACTGAAGCTTTCTTT. This encodes CSARNPDSLNTEAFF. The chain couples TRBV20-1 to TRBJ1-1; a possible D gene is TRBD1 (6 bases). The V gene lost 2 bases and the J gene lost 0 bases, with 13 bases spanning the gap. Germline values: CDR1 DFQATT, CDR2 SNEGSKA (reference sequence). The CDR3 is 15 amino acids.

This clonotype appeared a few times. The chain carries TRBV24-1 and TRBJ2-1; 11 bases map to TRBD2. CDR1 and CDR2 from the germline V gene are KGHDR and SFDVKD. Trimming removed 0 bases from V and 13 bases from J; junction bases left unmatched: 7. CDR3 size: 15 residues. This CDR3 reads CATSDLQPTSGGQFF. The CDR3 DNA reads as TGTGCCACCAGTGATTTGCAACCTACTAGCGGGGGACAGTTCTTC.

The chain carries TRBV29-1 and TRBJ1-2; possible D gene TRBD1, 5 bases. The CDR3 is 12 residues long. Trimming stripped 7 bases from V and 8 bases from J, with 17 bases between. Germline loops: CDR1 SQVTM, CDR2 ANQGSEA. DNA of the CDR3: TGCAGCGGTGGGACCCCAAACGGGGGCTACACCTTC. This sequence encodes CSGGTPNGGYTF.

This clonotype was seen only a few times. The V and J genes are TRBV29-1 and TRBJ1-2; D call uncertain. Germline CDR1 reads SQVTM; CDR2 reads ANQGSEA. Trimming took off 6 bases at V and 3 bases at J, with 11 bases between the two ends. The CDR3 has 12 amino acids. As DNA, the CDR3 is TGCAGCGTGGAATCCTTAGACTATGGCTACACCTTC. Protein product: CSVESLDYGYTF.

Only one count was recorded for this clonotype. This sequence joins TRBV19 and TRBJ1-1; a weak D match, TRBD1 (5 bases). The CDR3 length is 15 residues. Trimming left V 3 bases short and J 0 bases short, with 11 bases between. In germline, CDR1 is LNHDA, CDR2 SQIVND (reference sequence). CDR3 nucleotide sequence: TGTGCCAGTAGTATGGGGACGGGTATGAACACTGAAGCTTTCTTT. Translated: CASSMGTGMNTEAFF.

With respect to this clonotype: A much larger clone lies one base from this, so it may be a read error. No conserved phenylalanine or tryptophan ends this CDR3, so it is likely a read error. This chain links TRBV9 with TRBJ2-1; unclear D gene. Trimming took 0 bases from V and 6 from J, leaving 7 bases between them. The germline V gene has CDR1 SGDLS and CDR2 YYNGEE. This CDR3 is built from 13 residues. Here the CDR3 reads CASSVDGSNEQFL. The CDR3, as DNA: TGTGCCAGCAGCGTAGACGGAAGCAATGAGCAGTTCCTC.

This chain's CDR3 is CASSLRGGGYNEQFF. The CDR3 DNA reads TGTGCCAGCAGCTTGCGGGGGGGCGGTTACAATGAGCAGTTCTTC. V usage is TRBV7-2 and J usage is TRBJ2-1, with 9 bases matching TRBD2. The length of the CDR3 is 15 residues. V lost 3 bases to trimming and J lost 4 bases; unmatched junction nucleotides: 4. CDR1 and CDR2 from the germline V gene are SGHTA and FQGNSA.

This sequence joins TRBV7-9 and TRBJ1-2; 8 bases map to TRBD1. This CDR3 is built from 14 residues. The V gene's germline CDR1 is SEHNR and CDR2 FQNEAQ (reference sequence). The V and J ends lost 5 bases and 6 bases, in that order; junction bases with no gene match: 8. The CDR3 reads CASSGDDRGNGYTF. CDR3 DNA: TGTGCCAGCAGCGGGGACGACAGGGGAAATGGCTACACCTTC.

In the case of this clonotype: An end of the junction differs from the germline gene, which may be a read error. V is TRBV27 and J is TRBJ2-2; no clear D gene. Per the germline V gene, CDR1 is MNHEY and CDR2 is SMNVEV (reference sequence). The CDR3 consists of 17 residues. The CDR3 coding sequence is TGTGCCACCAGTGATTTGAGGATGGCAGCGAACACCGGGGAGCTGTTTTTT. Its translation: CATSDLRMAANTGELFF.

The chain has TRBV6-1 and TRBJ2-7; no clear D. V shed 4 bases and J shed 1 base, with 8 bases lying between them. This CDR3 spans 13 amino acids. From germline, CDR1 is MNHNS and CDR2 SASEGT. CDR3 DNA sequence: TGTGCCAGCAGTGGGGCCACATCCTACGAGCAGTACTTC. This sequence encodes CASSGATSYEQYF.

This clonotype has at least ten counts. This chain joins TRBV7-6 and TRBJ2-7; D is unclear. Germline assignment: CDR1 SGHVS and CDR2 FNYEAQ. CDR3 size: 14 residues. V was clipped by 5 bases and J by 7 bases, with 18 bases between them. DNA for the CDR3: TGTGCCAGCAGCCCCCGACCAGTGGATGTGGAGCAGTACTTC. Its protein is CASSPRPVDVEQYF.

A few counts support this clonotype. The rearrangement uses TRBV29-1 and TRBJ1-2, with a tentative D call TRBD1 (5 bases). The ends were cut back, 6 bases at V and 6 bases at J, with 14 bases in the middle. The CDR3 spans 12 residues. CDR1 is SQVTM and CDR2 is ANQGSEA in the germline V gene. Here the CDR3 reads CSVAVGGDGYTF. In DNA form, the CDR3 reads TGCAGCGTCGCCGTGGGAGGGGATGGCTACACCTTC.

The CDR3, as DNA: TGTGCCAGCAGCGTAATACCCGGGGACTATGGCTACACCTTC. Its protein product is CASSVIPGDYGYTF. The chain recombines TRBV9 with TRBJ1-2, with no clear D. This CDR3 has 14 amino acids. V was shortened by 1 base and J by 3 bases, with 10 bases between the two germline ends. Germline CDR1 is SGDLS and CDR2 is YYNGEE. The entire variable domain, with the rest obtained from reference TRBV9 and TRBJ1-2, is as follows: DSGVTQTPKHLITATGQRVTLRCSPRSGDLSVYWYQQSLDQGLQFLIQYYNGEERAKGNILERFSAQQFPDLHSELNLSSLELGDSALYFCASSVIPGDYGYTFGSGTRLTVV.

This clonotype was seen at least ten times. This chain joins TRBV10-3 and TRBJ1-1; 7 bases match TRBD1. V dropped 5 bases and J dropped 1; count of bases not matched to a gene: 7. This CDR3 region has 15 residues. From germline, CDR1 is ENHRY and CDR2 SYGVKD. CDR3 amino acids: CAISRTQGPNTEAFF. The CDR3 bases are TGTGCCATCAGTCGTACACAGGGGCCGAACACTGAAGCTTTCTTT.

The J gene is TRBJ2-7, the V gene TRBV9, with D perhaps matching TRBD1 or TRBD2 (6 bases each). In germline, CDR1 is SGDLS, CDR2 YYNGEE. CDR3 length: 15 residues. V dropped 0 bases and J dropped 0 bases, with 10 bases sitting between them. Written as DNA, the CDR3 is TGTGCCAGCAGCGTAGGGTGGGGGGCCTCCTACGAGCAGTACTTC. It translates to CASSVGWGASYEQYF.

The V and J genes are TRBV6-5 and TRBJ1-2; tentatively, D is TRBD1 (6 bases). Germline V gene lookup returns CDR1 MNHEY and CDR2 SVGAGI. The CDR3 consists of 12 residues. Trimming removed 8 bases from V and 4 bases from J, with 11 bases in between. DNA of the CDR3: TGTGCCAGCGCTGGACAGCTCTATGGCTACACCTTC. Translation gives CASAGQLYGYTF.

The chain joins TRBV9 to TRBJ2-2; D may be TRBD2 (6 bases). V was cut by 1 base and J by 0 bases, with 13 bases left in between. The CDR3 contains 17 residues. CDR1 and CDR2 (germline): SGDLS, YYNGEE. CDR3 DNA: TGTGCCAGCAGCGTACGGGTGGGGGGACCGAACACCGGGGAGCTGTTTTTT. This gives the protein CASSVRVGGPNTGELFF.

The V and J genes are TRBV10-2 and TRBJ1-1; TRBD1 matches at 9 bases. Germline V gene sequence: CDR1 WSHSY, CDR2 SAAADI. The length of the CDR3 is 14 residues. V lost 6 bases to trimming and J lost 4 bases; unmatched junction nucleotides: 6. The chain's CDR3 is CASRNGTGSTEAFF. CDR3 nucleotide sequence: TGCGCCAGCAGAAACGGGACAGGGTCCACTGAAGCTTTCTTT.

The V call is TRBV13, the J call TRBJ1-1, with D possibly matching TRBD1 (6 bases). The V gene's germline CDR1 is PRHDT and CDR2 FYEKMQ (reference sequence). V was trimmed by 1 base and J by 1 base, leaving 10 bases between them. This CDR3 has 15 residues. The DNA of the CDR3 is TGTGCCAGCAGCTTAGTTGGAGGGGGGAACACTGAAGCTTTCTTT. This gives the protein CASSLVGGGNTEAFF.

The V and J genes are TRBV30 and TRBJ2-7, with TRBD2 matching over 13 bases. The CDR3 is 17 amino acids. CDR1 and CDR2 from the germline V gene are GTSNPN and SVGIG (reference sequence). The trim removed 1 base at V and 5 bases at J, leaving 11 bases unmatched. DNA for the CDR3: TGTGCCTGGAGTGATCCATCGGGACTAGCGGGACTCAACGAGCAGTACTTC. This gives the protein CAWSDPSGLAGLNEQYF.

This clonotype was seen more than once but under ten times. The CDR3 here is CASSPDGNDQPQHF. The DNA for the CDR3 is TGTGCCAGCAGTCCCGACGGGAACGATCAGCCCCAGCATTTT. V usage is TRBV2 and J usage is TRBJ1-5; no definite D call. Deletions cut 5 bases from V and 5 bases from J, with 13 bases between. The CDR3 consists of 14 residues. Germline assignment: CDR1 SNHLY and CDR2 FYNNEI.

This chain links TRBV11-3 with TRBJ2-3; D is undetermined. Between the trimmed V and J ends, which lost 8 bases and 4 bases, there was a span of 10 bases. The CDR3 extends over 12 amino acids. CDR1 and CDR2 (germline): SGHNT, YENEEA. CDR3 amino acids: CASATWPDTQYF. The CDR3 DNA reads as TGTGCCAGCGCTACTTGGCCAGATACGCAGTATTTT.

This clonotype was counted between two and nine times. This chain uses TRBV19 with TRBJ1-2; weak D call: TRBD1 (5 bases). Trimming took off 7 bases at V and 4 bases at J, with 19 bases between the two ends. The germline V gene encodes CDR1 LNHDA and CDR2 SQIVND (reference sequence). The CDR3 totals 15 residues. For the CDR3, the DNA is TGTGCCAGTAAATTGGGCAGGGCCGATCTCTATGGCTACACCTTC. Translation gives CASKLGRADLYGYTF.

This chain joins TRBV11-2 and TRBJ2-5, with TRBD2 matching 10 bases. The CDR3 spans 14 residues. J was trimmed by 7 bases and V by 4 bases; bases with no gene match: 6. Germline-derived CDR1 and CDR2 are SGHAT and FQNNGV. The CDR3: CASSSLAGTGTQYF. In DNA, the CDR3 is TGTGCCAGCAGCTCACTAGCGGGGACGGGGACCCAGTACTTC.

About this clonotype itself: The germline gene is not matched at one end of the junction; a read error may be the cause. CDR3 region: CASSLQGKSSYEQYF. The CDR3 coding sequence is TGTGCCAGCAGTTTACAAGGCAAATCCTCCTACGAGCAGTACTTC. The chain employs TRBV10-3 and TRBJ2-7; D is unclear. CDR1 ENHRY and CDR2 SYGVKD come from the germline V gene. The CDR3 runs to 15 residues.

The rearrangement joins TRBV7-3 to TRBJ1-3; a possible D gene is TRBD1 (6 bases). The CDR3 covers 14 residues. The germline gives CDR1 SGHTA, CDR2 FQGTGA. The V end lost 5 bases, the J end lost 4 bases, and 12 bases lay between the germline ends. The CDR3 loop is CASSHRGAGNTIYF. CDR3 coding DNA: TGTGCCAGCAGCCACCGGGGGGCCGGAAACACCATATATTTT.

Concerning this clonotype itself: The junction does not match germline at one end; this may be a read error. The V call is TRBV9, the J call TRBJ2-7; D unresolved. There are 12 residues in the CDR3. Germline V lookup: CDR1 SGDLS, CDR2 YYNGEE. This chain's CDR3 is CASSVVGYEQCF. DNA for the CDR3: TGTGCCAGCAGCGTAGTAGGGTACGAGCAGTGCTTC.